The rows below give T cell receptor beta chains drawn from one sample of a study of glioma-infiltrating T cells. One entry per CDR3 protein results from TCRdb running MiXCR on the multiplex PCR reads. The sample gives about 190,000 distinct CDR3 sequences, 32% of which show up once; around 20% is in the top ten. Material for sequencing was glioma tissue, nonneoplastic brain tissue, or PBMCs (not recorded which). The receptors derive from a human donor with low-grade glioma or glioblastoma, undergoing nonglioma brain surgery, or in good health (not recorded which). The CDR3 runs from the conserved cysteine through the conserved F or W. The order of the fields is CDR3 DNA, CDR3 protein, J gene, V gene, D gene, clone size. D genes are given only for firm matches. For some rows the clone size is stated as once, few or many, or as a class when expanded; others skip it.

TGTGCCAGCGCTCAGGCTTTAACTCAGCCCCAGCATTTT,CASAQALTQPQHF,TRBJ1-5,TRBV6-1,-,-
TGTGCCAACAGCCCGCGACAGGCCTACGAGCAGTACTTC,CANSPRQAYEQYF,TRBJ2-7,TRBV11-1,-,few
TGCGCCAGCAGCCAAACACACAGGGGGCGTATCAACGAGCAGTACTTC,CASSQTHRGRINEQYF,TRBJ2-7,TRBV4-1,TRBD1,many
TGTGCCAGCAGTTTAGCGTTAGCGGGAGGTAACTACGAGCAGTACTTC,CASSLALAGGNYEQYF,TRBJ2-7,TRBV28,TRBD2,many
TGTGCCATCAGTGAGACCAGCCTCCATACGCAGTATTTT,CAISETSLHTQYF,TRBJ2-3,TRBV10-3,-,-
TGCGCCAGCAGCCCAGGACTAGCGGACCGAACAGATACGCAGTATTTT,CASSPGLADRTDTQYF,TRBJ2-3,TRBV4-1,TRBD2,few
TGTGCCAGCAGCTTGCTAGCGGGAGGCCATGTTGATACGCAGTATTTT,CASSLLAGGHVDTQYF,TRBJ2-3,TRBV5-4,TRBD2,many
TGTGCCAGCAGCCAAGGTGTGGCGGGAGGTGCGGATACGCAGTATTTT,CASSQGVAGGADTQYF,TRBJ2-3,TRBV4-2,TRBD2,many
TGCAGCGTTGATAGGCAGGGGAGAGAGGGGGAGACCCAGTACTTC,CSVDRQGREGETQYF,TRBJ2-5,TRBV29-1,-,-
TGTGCCAGCAGTGAAGGTAGGGATCAGCCCCAGCATTTT,CASSEGRDQPQHF,TRBJ1-5,TRBV2,-,many
TGCGCCAGCAGCACACGACAGGGCTTCCCCTCCTACGAGCAGTACTTC,CASSTRQGFPSYEQYF,TRBJ2-7,TRBV5-1,TRBD1,many
TGTGCCAGCAGTACGGGACTAGCGGGAGCATACAATGAGCAGTTCTTC,CASSTGLAGAYNEQFF,TRBJ2-1,TRBV6-2/TRBV6-3,TRBD2,many
TGTGCCAGCAGTTATTACCAGGGCTACAATGAGCAGTTCTTC,CASSYYQGYNEQFF,TRBJ2-1,TRBV6-2/TRBV6-3,-,many
TGTGCCAGCAGTTTTGGGTTGTATAACTATGGCTACACCTTC,CASSFGLYNYGYTF,TRBJ1-2,TRBV12-3/TRBV12-4,-,-
TGTGCCAGCAGCTTAGATCGGCAGATGGATCGCGGCTACACCTTC,CASSLDRQMDRGYTF,TRBJ1-2,TRBV7-2,-,many
TGTGCCAGCAGTTTCTGGGTTACTTACGAGCAGTACTTC,CASSFWVTYEQYF,TRBJ2-7,TRBV6-2/TRBV6-3,-,many
TGTGCCAGCAGCCAAGATACAGGGCCTCAAGAGGCCCAGTACTTC,CASSQDTGPQEAQYF,TRBJ2-5,TRBV3-1,-,-
TGTGCCAGCAGCTTTAGCGGGGGGCAAAACATTCAGTACTTC,CASSFSGGQNIQYF,TRBJ2-4,TRBV5-4,TRBD2,few
TGTGCCAGCAGACCTAGACAGGGAATGGAAACTACCGGGAAGCTGTTTTTT,CASRPRQGMETTGKLFF,TRBJ2-2,TRBV28,TRBD1,-
TGTGCCAGCAGCCGGGGAGGACTAGCGGGAACCACAGATACGCAGTATTTT,CASSRGGLAGTTDTQYF,TRBJ2-3,TRBV7-2,TRBD2,many
TGTGCCAGCAGCTTAACTGGGGCCAACGTCCTGACTTTC,CASSLTGANVLTF,TRBJ2-6,TRBV7-2,-,many
TGTGCCGGCAGTTCGGAGGGGATGGGGTACGAGCAGTACTTC,CAGSSEGMGYEQYF,TRBJ2-7,TRBV27,-,-
TGTGCCAGCAGGCCCCACCTGGTGTATGGGGGACGGATTAACACTGAAGCTTTCTTT,CASRPHLVYGGRINTEAFF,TRBJ1-1,TRBV2,-,many
TGTGCCAGCAGCTCTTCGCACAAGTATTTT,CASSSSHKYF,TRBJ2-3,TRBV7-2,-,many
TGTGCCAGCAGCTTACGCGGGAGGGCCGAAGACAATGAGCAGTTCTTC,CASSLRGRAEDNEQFF,TRBJ2-1,TRBV7-2,TRBD2,many
TGTGCCATCGGAGAACAAGAGACCCAGTACTTC,CAIGEQETQYF,TRBJ2-5,TRBV10-3,-,many
TGTGCCAGTAGTTCCCGACTAGTCCTAGATACGCAGTATTTT,CASSSRLVLDTQYF,TRBJ2-3,TRBV19,-,few
TGCGCCAGCAGCCAAACAGAGAGGTGGGAGGAAGAGACCCAGTACTTC,CASSQTERWEEETQYF,TRBJ2-5,TRBV4-1,-,few
TGCGCCAGCAGCCAAGACGTCAGGACAGGGGTCGGGCAGTACTTC,CASSQDVRTGVGQYF,TRBJ2-7,TRBV4-3,TRBD1,few
TGTGCCAGCAGTTTATGGGGAAACGAGCAGTACTTC,CASSLWGNEQYF,TRBJ2-7,TRBV27,-,-
TGCAGTGCTAGAGATCTCAATTCCGGGGGAGGGCCCTCGAAGACCCAGTACTTC,CSARDLNSGGGPSKTQYF,TRBJ2-5,TRBV20-1,TRBD2,many
TGTGCCAGCAGCTCGGGACAGGGAGGCAATCAGCCCCAGCATTTT,CASSSGQGGNQPQHF,TRBJ1-5,TRBV7-2,TRBD1,many
TGTGCCAGCAGTTACGCCTTGGTAAGTTCGGATGAGCAGTTCTTC,CASSYALVSSDEQFF,TRBJ2-1,TRBV6-2/TRBV6-3,-,many
TGTGCCACCAGCAGCCAGCGAAAGGGCTCCTACAATGAGCAGTTCTTC,CATSSQRKGSYNEQFF,TRBJ2-1,TRBV15,-,-
TGTGCCAGCAGCTTAGTTTTTGAGACCCAGTACTTC,CASSLVFETQYF,TRBJ2-5,TRBV11-2,-,few
TGTGCCAGTAGTATGGGGGGGACTAGCGGGAGTTACGAGACCCAGTACTTC,CASSMGGTSGSYETQYF,TRBJ2-5,TRBV19,TRBD2,few
TGCAGTGCCTTCCAGACTAGCGGGAATTACGAGCAGTACTTC,CSAFQTSGNYEQYF,TRBJ2-7,TRBV20-1,TRBD2,many
TGTGCCAGTAGTGTTAGGGCTCTGAACACCGGGGAGCTGTTTTTT,CASSVRALNTGELFF,TRBJ2-2,TRBV19,-,-
TGTGCCAGCAGCCAGACTAGCGCTCCGACCTACGAGCAGTACTTC,CASSQTSAPTYEQYF,TRBJ2-7,TRBV7-8,TRBD2,many
TGTGCCAGCAGCCCCGTAGGGAACCAAGAGACCCAGTACTTC,CASSPVGNQETQYF,TRBJ2-5,TRBV6-1,-,many
TGCAGCGTTCAACACAGGGGCCAGTTACGGAGACAAGAGACCCAGTACTTC,CSVQHRGQLRRQETQYF,TRBJ2-5,TRBV29-1,TRBD1,few
TGCAGTGCTAGAGATATTTGGGGTAACGAGAGCTCGAATGAGCAGTTATTC,CSARDIWGNESSNEQLF,TRBJ2-1,TRBV20-1,-,-
TGTGCCAGCAGCCAGACAGGGGGCAATCAGCCCCAGCATTTT,CASSQTGGNQPQHF,TRBJ1-5,TRBV4-2,TRBD1,few
TGTGCCACCAGCAGAGATGGGGCTTCTTGGGGCACTACTAACTATGGCTACACCTTC,CATSRDGASWGTTNYGYTF,TRBJ1-2,TRBV15,-,many
TGTGCCAGCAGTCGCGGACTAGCGGGATCCCAAGAGACCCAGTACTTC,CASSRGLAGSQETQYF,TRBJ2-5,TRBV27,TRBD2,-
TGTGCCAGCAGCTTAGTAGGGACAGATGAAGCTTTCTTT,CASSLVGTDEAFF,TRBJ1-1,TRBV7-2,TRBD1,many
TGTGCCTTAGGACAGAGAAACACTGAAGCTTTCTTT,CALGQRNTEAFF,TRBJ1-1,TRBV30,-,-
TGTGCCAGCAGTTATACCGCCGAGGGGTTACGGTATTTT,CASSYTAEGLRYF,TRBJ2-3,TRBV6-5,-,many
TGTGCCAGCAGTTTCAGAGGAGGGAGCTCCTACGAGCAGTACTTC,CASSFRGGSSYEQYF,TRBJ2-7,TRBV27,-,many
TGTGCCAGCAGTATGGGACAGAATCAGCCCCAGCATTTT,CASSMGQNQPQHF,TRBJ1-5,TRBV12-3/TRBV12-4,TRBD1,-